The 3 T cell receptor beta chains presented below share a single source sample, sequenced in a study of blood T cell repertoires in COVID-19. Measured with immunoSEQ multiplex PCR; TCRdb has only the in-frame clones, and not every one. The table lists roughly 90,000 clones, 89% of them singletons, with 2% to 3% in the top ten. Material for sequencing was peripheral blood. The origin of the receptors is a man between 50 and 59 years old with acute or convalescent COVID-19.

The chain combines TRBV7-9 with TRBJ1-1, with 9 bases aligning to TRBD1. Trimming took 3 bases from V and 6 from J; bases not matched to a gene: 2. Germline CDR1 is SEHNR and CDR2 is FQNEAQ (reference sequence). The CDR3 totals 13 residues. CDR3 sequence: CASSFDRGAEAFF. CDR3 sequence (DNA): TGTGCCAGCAGCTTCGACAGGGGGGCTGAAGCTTTCTTT.

V usage is TRBV11-2 and J usage is TRBJ1-2, with 7 bases fitting TRBD1. V lost 5 bases and J lost 4; bases outside the gene matches: 10. The CDR3 is 15 amino acids. CDR1 and CDR2 from the germline V gene are SGHAT and FQNNGV. CDR3 nucleotide sequence: TGTGCCAGCAGCGCCCGGGACAGCGGTCTCTATGGCTACACCTTC. Encoded protein: CASSARDSGLYGYTF.

There are a few counts of this clone. The chain joins TRBV7-8 to TRBJ1-2; TRBD1 matches 11 bases. V trimming: 5 bases; J trimming: 5 bases; junction bases outside the gene matches: 10. CDR3 length: 16 residues. Germline values: CDR1 SGHVS, CDR2 FQNEAQ. Here the CDR3 reads CASSPRTGGPGYGYTF. CDR3 sequence (DNA): TGTGCCAGCAGCCCCCGGACAGGGGGCCCGGGGTATGGCTACACCTTC.